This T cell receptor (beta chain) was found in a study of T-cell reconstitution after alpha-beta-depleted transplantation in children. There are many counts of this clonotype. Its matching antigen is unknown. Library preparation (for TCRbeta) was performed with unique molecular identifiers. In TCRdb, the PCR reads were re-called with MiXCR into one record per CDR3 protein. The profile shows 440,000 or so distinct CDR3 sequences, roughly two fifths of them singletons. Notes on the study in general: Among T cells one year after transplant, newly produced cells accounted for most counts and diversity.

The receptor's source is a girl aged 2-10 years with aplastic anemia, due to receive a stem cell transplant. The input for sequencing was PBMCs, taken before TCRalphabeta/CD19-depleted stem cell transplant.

CDR3 DNA sequence: TGCGCCAGCAGCCTGGCCGGGACAGGGGGTTTCGATGAGCAGTTCTTC. It encodes CASSLAGTGGFDEQFF. The J gene is TRBJ2-1, the V gene TRBV5-1; TRBD1 agrees at 11 bases. This CDR3 has 16 amino acids. Trimming cost V 4 bases and J 8 bases; bases outside gene matches: 11. Germline V CDR1 and CDR2: SGHRS, YFSETQ.